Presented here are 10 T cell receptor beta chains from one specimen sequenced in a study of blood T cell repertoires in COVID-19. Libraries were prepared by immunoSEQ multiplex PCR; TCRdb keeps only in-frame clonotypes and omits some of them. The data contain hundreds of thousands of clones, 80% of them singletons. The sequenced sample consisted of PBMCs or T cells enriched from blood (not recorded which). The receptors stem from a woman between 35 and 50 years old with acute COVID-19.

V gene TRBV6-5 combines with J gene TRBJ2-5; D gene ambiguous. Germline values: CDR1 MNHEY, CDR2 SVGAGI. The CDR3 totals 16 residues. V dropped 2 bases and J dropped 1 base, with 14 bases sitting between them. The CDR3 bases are TGTGCCAGCAGTTACACACGCCCCTTTGTCCAAGAGACCCAGTACTTC. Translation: CASSYTRPFVQETQYF.

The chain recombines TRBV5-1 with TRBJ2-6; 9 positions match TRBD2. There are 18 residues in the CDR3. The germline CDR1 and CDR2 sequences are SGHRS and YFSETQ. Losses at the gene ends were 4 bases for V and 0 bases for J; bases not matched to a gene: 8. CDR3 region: CASSLAGLLNSGANVLTF. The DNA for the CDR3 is TGCGCCAGCAGCCTAGCGGGGCTACTCAACTCTGGGGCCAACGTCCTGACTTTC.

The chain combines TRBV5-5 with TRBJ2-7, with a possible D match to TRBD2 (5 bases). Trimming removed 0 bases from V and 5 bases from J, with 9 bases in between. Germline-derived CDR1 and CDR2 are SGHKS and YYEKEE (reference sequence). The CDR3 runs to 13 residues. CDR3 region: CASSLAGSNEQYF. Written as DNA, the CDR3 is TGTGCCAGCAGCTTGGCGGGGTCCAACGAGCAGTACTTC.

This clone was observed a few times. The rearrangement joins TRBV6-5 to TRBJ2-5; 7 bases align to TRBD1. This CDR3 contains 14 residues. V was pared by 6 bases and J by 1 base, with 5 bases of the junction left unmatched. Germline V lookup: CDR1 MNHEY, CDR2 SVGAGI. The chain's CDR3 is CASSHRGLQETQYF. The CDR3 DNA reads TGTGCCAGCAGCCACAGGGGCCTCCAAGAGACCCAGTACTTC.

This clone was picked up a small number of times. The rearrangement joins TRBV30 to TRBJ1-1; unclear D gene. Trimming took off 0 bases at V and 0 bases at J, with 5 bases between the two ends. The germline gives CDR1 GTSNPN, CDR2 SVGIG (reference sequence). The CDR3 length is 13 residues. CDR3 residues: CAWSVSLNTEAFF. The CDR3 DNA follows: TGTGCCTGGAGTGTATCGTTGAACACTGAAGCTTTCTTT.

CDR3 sequence: CASSVGASGGSFYEQYF. The CDR3, as DNA: TGTGCCAGCAGCGTAGGTGCTAGCGGGGGATCATTCTACGAGCAGTACTTC. The V and J genes are TRBV9 and TRBJ2-7, with 10 nucleotides matching TRBD2. CDR3 length: 17 residues. Trimming took 0 bases from V and 3 from J; bases not matched to a gene: 9. Germline CDR1 is SGDLS and CDR2 is YYNGEE.

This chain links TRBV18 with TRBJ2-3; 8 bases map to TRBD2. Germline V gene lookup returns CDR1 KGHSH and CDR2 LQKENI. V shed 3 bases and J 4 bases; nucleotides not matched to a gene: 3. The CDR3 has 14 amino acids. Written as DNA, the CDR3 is TGTGCCAGCTCACCGATAGCGGGGTCAGATACGCAGTATTTT. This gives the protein CASSPIAGSDTQYF.

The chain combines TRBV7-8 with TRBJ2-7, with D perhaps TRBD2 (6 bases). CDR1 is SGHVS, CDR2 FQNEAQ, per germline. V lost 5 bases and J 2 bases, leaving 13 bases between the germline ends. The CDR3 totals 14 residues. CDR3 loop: CASSLGLGAYEQYF. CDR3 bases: TGTGCCAGCAGCCTGGGACTGGGGGCCTACGAGCAGTACTTC.

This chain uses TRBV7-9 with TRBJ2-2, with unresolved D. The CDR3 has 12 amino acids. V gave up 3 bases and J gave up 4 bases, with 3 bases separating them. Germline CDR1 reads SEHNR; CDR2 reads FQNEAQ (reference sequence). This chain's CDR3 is CASSLSTGELFF. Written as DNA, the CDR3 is TGTGCCAGCAGCTTGAGCACCGGGGAGCTGTTTTTT.

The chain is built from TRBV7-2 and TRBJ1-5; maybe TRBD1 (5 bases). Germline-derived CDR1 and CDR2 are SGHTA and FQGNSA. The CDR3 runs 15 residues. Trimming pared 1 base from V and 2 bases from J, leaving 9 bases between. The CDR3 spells CASSLGGAGNQPQHF. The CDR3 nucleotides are TGTGCCAGCAGCTTAGGTGGGGCGGGCAATCAGCCCCAGCATTTT.